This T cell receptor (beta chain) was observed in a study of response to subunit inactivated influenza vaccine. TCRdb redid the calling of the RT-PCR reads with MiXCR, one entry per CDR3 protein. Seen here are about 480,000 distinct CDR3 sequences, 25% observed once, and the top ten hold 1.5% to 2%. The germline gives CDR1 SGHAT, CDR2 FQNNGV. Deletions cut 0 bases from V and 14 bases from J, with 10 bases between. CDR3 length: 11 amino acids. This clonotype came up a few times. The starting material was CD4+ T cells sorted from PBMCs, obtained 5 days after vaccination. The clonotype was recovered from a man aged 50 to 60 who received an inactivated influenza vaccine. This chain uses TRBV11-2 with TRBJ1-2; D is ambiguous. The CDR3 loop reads CASSLDSGKTF. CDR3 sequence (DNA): TGTGCCAGCAGCTTAGATTCGGGGAAAACCTTC.